This T cell receptor beta chain was recovered during a study of PD-L1 blockade in urothelial cancer. The CDR3 consists of 15 residues. Germline CDR1 SQVTM, CDR2 ANQGSEA. V was trimmed by 6 bases and J by 1 base, leaving 17 bases between them. Sequencing was performed with immunoSEQ multiplex PCR; in TCRdb, only in-frame clones are kept and a portion is missing. The sample lists some 47,000 clones; roughly 82% were seen once. This TCR was sampled from a man between 65 and 85 years old with urothelial cancer. The source was PBMCs, collected around atezolizumab (anti-PD-L1) treatment. The J gene is TRBJ2-3, the V gene TRBV29-1; tentatively, D is TRBD1 (5 bases). The CDR3 coding sequence is TGCAGCGTCTCACTCATAGGGGCCCGCACAGATACGCAGTATTTT. This gives the protein CSVSLIGARTDTQYF.